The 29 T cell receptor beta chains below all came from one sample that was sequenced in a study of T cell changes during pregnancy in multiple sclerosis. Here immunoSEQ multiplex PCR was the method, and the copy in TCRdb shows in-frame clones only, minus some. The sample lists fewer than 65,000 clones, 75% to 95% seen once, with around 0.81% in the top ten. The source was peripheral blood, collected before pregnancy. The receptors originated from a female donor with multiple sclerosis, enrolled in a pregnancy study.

For the CDR3, the DNA is TGTGCCAGCAGCTTAGCGGGGGAGGTCACTGAAGCTTTCTTT. Its protein product is CASSLAGEVTEAFF. The chain employs TRBV7-6 and TRBJ1-1; D might be TRBD1 (5 bases). The length of the CDR3 is 14 residues. Trimming shortened V by 0 bases and J by 4 bases, and 9 bases separated the two germline ends. Germline CDR1 is SGHVS and CDR2 is FNYEAQ.

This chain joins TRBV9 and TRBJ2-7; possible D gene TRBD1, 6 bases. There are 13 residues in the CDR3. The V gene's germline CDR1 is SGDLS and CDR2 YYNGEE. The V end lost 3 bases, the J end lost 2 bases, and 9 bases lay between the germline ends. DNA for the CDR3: TGTGCCAGCAGCGCTGGACAGACCTACGAGCAGTACTTC. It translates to CASSAGQTYEQYF.

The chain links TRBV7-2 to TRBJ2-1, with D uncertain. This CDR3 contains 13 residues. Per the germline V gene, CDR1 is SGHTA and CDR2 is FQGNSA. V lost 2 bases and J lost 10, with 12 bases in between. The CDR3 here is CASSLQSNMEQFF. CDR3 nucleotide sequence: TGTGCCAGCAGCTTACAAAGCAATATGGAGCAGTTCTTC.

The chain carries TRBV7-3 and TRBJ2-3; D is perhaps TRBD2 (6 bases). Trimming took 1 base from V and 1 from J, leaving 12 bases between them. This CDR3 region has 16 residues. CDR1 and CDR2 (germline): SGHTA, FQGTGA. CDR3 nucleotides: TGTGCCAGCAGCTTAAGGTCTCCGGGAGGCACAGATACGCAGTATTTT. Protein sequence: CASSLRSPGGTDTQYF.

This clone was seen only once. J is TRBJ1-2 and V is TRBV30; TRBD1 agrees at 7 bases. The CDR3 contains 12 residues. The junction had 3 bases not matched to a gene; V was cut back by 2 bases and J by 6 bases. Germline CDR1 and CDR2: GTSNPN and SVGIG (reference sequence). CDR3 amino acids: CAWSFTGDGYTF. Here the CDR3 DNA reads TGTGCCTGGAGTTTCACAGGGGATGGCTACACCTTC.

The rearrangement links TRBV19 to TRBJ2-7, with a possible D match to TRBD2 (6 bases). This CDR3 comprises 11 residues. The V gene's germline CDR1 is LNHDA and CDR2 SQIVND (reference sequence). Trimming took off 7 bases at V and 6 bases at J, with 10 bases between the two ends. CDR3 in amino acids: CASKEGAEQYF. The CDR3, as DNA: TGTGCCAGTAAGGAGGGTGCCGAGCAGTACTTC.

The CDR3 loop reads CASSLAGGPNYEQYF. The CDR3 coding sequence is TGTGCCAGCAGCTTGGCCGGGGGGCCTAACTACGAGCAGTACTTC. The chain recombines TRBV5-5 with TRBJ2-7, with D perhaps matching TRBD2 (7 bases). The CDR3 loop spans 15 amino acids. Germline CDR1 and CDR2: SGHKS and YYEKEE (reference sequence). Deletions cut 0 bases from V and 3 bases from J, with 13 bases between. Together with reference TRBV5-5 and TRBJ2-7, the CDR3 gives the full variable domain: DAGVTQSPTHLIKTRGQQVTLRCSPISGHKSVSWYQQVLGQGPQFIFQYYEKEERGRGNFPDRFSARQFPNYSSELNVNALLLGDSALYLCASSLAGGPNYEQYFGPGTRLTVT.

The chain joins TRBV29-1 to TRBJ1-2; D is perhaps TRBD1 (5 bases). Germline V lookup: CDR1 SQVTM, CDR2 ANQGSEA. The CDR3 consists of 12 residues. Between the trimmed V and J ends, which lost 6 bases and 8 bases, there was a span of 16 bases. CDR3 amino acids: CSVASTVQGYTF. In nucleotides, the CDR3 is TGCAGCGTGGCCTCGACAGTGCAAGGCTACACCTTC. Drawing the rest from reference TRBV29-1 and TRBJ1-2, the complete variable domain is SAVISQKPSRDICQRGTSLTIQCQVDSQVTMMFWYRQQPGQSLTLIATANQGSEATYESGFVIDKFPISRPNLTFSTLTVSNMSPEDSSIYLCSVASTVQGYTFGSGTRLTVV.

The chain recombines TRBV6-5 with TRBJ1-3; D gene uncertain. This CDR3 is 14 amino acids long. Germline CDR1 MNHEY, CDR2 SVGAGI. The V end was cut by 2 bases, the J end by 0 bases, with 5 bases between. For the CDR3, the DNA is TGTGCCAGCAGTTACGGCATCTCTGGAAACACCATATATTTT. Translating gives CASSYGISGNTIYF.

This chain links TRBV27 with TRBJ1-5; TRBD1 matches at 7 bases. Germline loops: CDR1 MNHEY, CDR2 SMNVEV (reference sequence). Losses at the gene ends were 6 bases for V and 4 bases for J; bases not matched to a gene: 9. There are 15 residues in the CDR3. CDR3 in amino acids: CASRRDSRTNQPQHF. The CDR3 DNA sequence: TGTGCCAGCAGGAGGGACAGTAGAACGAATCAGCCCCAGCATTTT.

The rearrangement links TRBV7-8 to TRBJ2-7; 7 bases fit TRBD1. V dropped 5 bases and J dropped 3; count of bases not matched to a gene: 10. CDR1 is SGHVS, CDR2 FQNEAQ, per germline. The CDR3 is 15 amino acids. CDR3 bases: TGTGCCAGCAGCCAAACTCAGGGGGTTCTCTACGAGCAGTACTTC. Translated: CASSQTQGVLYEQYF.

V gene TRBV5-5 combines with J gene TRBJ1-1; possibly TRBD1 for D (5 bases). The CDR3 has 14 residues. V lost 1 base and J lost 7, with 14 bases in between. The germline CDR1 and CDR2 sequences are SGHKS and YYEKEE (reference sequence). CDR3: CASSLRGGDGEAFF. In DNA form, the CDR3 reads TGTGCCAGCAGCTTGCGCGGAGGGGACGGTGAAGCTTTCTTT.

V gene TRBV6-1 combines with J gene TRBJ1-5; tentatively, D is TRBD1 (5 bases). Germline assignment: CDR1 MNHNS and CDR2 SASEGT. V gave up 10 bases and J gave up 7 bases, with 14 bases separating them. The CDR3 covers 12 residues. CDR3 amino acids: CATDRGWQPQHF. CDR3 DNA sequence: TGTGCCACCGACCGGGGGTGGCAGCCCCAGCATTTT.

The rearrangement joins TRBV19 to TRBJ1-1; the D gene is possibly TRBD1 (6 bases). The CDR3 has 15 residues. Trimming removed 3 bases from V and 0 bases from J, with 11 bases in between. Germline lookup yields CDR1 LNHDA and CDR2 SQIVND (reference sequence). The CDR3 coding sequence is TGTGCCAGTAGTATCCCTCCAGGGGTGAACACTGAAGCTTTCTTT. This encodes CASSIPPGVNTEAFF. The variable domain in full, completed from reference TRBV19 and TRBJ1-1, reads DGGITQSPKYLFRKEGQNVTLSCEQNLNHDAMYWYRQDPGQGLRLIYYSQIVNDFQKGDIAEGYSVSREKKESFPLTVTSAQKNPTAFYLCASSIPPGVNTEAFFGQGTRLTVV.

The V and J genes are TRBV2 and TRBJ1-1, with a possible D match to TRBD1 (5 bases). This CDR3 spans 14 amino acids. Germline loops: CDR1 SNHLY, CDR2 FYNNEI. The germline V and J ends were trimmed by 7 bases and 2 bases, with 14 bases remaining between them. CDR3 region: CASTLITGNTEAFF. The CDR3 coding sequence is TGTGCCAGCACCCTAATCACAGGAAACACTGAAGCTTTCTTT.

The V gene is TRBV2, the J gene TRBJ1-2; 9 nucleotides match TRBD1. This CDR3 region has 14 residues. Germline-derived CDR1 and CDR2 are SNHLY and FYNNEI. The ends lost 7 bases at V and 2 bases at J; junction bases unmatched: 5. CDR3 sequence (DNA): TGTGCCAGCATAAGGGGACAGGGAAACTATGGCTACACCTTC. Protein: CASIRGQGNYGYTF.

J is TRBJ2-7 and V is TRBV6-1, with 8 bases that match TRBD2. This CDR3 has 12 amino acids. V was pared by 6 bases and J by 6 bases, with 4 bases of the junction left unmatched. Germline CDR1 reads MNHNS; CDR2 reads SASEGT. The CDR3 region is CASRAGGGEQYF. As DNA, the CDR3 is TGTGCCAGCAGAGCCGGGGGGGGCGAGCAGTACTTC.

The CDR3 here is CASSPLDSATYGYTF. CDR3 DNA: TGTGCCAGCTCACCATTAGACAGTGCCACCTATGGCTACACCTTC. The chain has TRBV18 and TRBJ1-2, with D perhaps matching TRBD1 (5 bases). This CDR3 contains 15 residues. CDR1 and CDR2 from the germline V gene are KGHSH and LQKENI. V gave up 2 bases and J gave up 4 bases, with 14 bases separating them.

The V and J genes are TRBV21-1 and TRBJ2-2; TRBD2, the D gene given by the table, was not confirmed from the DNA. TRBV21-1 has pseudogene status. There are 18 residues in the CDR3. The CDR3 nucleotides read TGTGCCAGCAGCAGTCGTAGTCACTCGACTCCATCCACCGGGGAGCTGTTTTTT. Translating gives CASSSRSHSTPSTGELFF.

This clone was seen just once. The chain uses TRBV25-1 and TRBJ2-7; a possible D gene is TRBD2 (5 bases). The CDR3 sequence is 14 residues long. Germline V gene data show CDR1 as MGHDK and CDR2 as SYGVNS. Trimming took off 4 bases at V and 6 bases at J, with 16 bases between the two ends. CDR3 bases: TGTGCCAGCAGTGTGAGAGGGTTCCCTACCGAGCAGTACTTC. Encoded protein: CASSVRGFPTEQYF.

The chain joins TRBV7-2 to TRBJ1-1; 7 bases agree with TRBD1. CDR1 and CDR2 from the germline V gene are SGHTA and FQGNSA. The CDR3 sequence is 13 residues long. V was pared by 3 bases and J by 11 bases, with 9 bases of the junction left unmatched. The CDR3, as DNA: TGTGCCAGCAGCTTGACAGGGTCCTCTGTTGCTTTCTTT. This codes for CASSLTGSSVAFF.

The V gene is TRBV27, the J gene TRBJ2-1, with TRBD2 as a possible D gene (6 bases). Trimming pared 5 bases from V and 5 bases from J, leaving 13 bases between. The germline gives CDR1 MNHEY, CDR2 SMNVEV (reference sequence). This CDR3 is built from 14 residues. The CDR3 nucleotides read TGTGCCAGCAGTGGGCTAGCGCGGAACAATGAGCAGTTCTTC. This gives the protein CASSGLARNNEQFF.

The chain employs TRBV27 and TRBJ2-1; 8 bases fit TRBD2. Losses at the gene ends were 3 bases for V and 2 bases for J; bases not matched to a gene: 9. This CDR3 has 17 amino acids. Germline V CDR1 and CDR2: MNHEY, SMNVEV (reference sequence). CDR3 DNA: TGTGCCAGCAGTTTTGGTAAAGGACTAGCCCCCTACAATGAGCAGTTCTTC. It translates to CASSFGKGLAPYNEQFF.

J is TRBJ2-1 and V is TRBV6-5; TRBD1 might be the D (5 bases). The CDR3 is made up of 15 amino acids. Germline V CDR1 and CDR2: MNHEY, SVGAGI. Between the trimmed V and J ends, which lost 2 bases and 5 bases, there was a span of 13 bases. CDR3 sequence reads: CASSYGATAHNEQFF. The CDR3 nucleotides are TGTGCCAGCAGTTACGGGGCCACCGCCCACAATGAGCAGTTCTTC.

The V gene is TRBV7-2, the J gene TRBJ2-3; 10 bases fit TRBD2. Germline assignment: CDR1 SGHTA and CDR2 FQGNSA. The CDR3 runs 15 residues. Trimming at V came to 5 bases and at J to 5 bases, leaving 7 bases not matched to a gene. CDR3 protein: CASSASGGSLDTQYF. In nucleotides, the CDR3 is TGTGCCAGCAGCGCTAGCGGGGGAAGCCTAGATACGCAGTATTTT. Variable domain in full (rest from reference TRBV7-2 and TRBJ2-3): GAGVSQSPSNKVTEKGKDVELRCDPISGHTALYWYRQSLGQGLEFLIYFQGNSAPDKSGLPSDRFSAERTGGSVSTLTIQRTQQEDSAVYLCASSASGGSLDTQYFGPGTRLTVL.

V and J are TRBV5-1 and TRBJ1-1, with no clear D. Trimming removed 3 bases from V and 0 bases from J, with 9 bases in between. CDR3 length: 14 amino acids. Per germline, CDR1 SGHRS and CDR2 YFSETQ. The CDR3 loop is CASSSTAMNTEAFF. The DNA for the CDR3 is TGCGCCAGCAGCTCGACTGCTATGAACACTGAAGCTTTCTTT.

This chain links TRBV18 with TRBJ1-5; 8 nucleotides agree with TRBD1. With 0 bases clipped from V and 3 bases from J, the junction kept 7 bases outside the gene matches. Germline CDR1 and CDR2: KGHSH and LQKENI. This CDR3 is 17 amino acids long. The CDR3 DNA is TGTGCCAGCTCACCACCCTGGACAGGGAGCCCCAATCAGCCCCAGCATTTT. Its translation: CASSPPWTGSPNQPQHF.

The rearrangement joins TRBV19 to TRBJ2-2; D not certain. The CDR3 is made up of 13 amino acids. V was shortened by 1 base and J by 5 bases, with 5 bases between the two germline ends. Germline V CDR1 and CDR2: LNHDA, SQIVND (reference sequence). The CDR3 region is CASSIARTGELFF. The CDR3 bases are TGTGCCAGTAGTATAGCTCGTACCGGGGAGCTGTTTTTT.

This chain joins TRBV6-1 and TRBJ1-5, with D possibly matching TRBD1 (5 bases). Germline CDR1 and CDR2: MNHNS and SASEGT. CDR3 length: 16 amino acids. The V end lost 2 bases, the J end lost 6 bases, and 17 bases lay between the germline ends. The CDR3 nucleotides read TGTGCCAGCAGTGAATTTCAGGGCCTGGGAGGTCAGCCCCAGCATTTT. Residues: CASSEFQGLGGQPQHF.